The rows below give T cell receptor beta chains drawn from one sample of a study of T cells expressing NK-cell markers. TCRdb reprocessed the 5' RACE reads, keeping one entry per CDR3 protein, no DNA. This table lists some 500,000 distinct CDR3 sequences. Material for sequencing was blood T cells: a sorted CD56 or NKG2C T cell subset, CD4+ or CD8+ T cells, or bulk PBMC T cells (not recorded which). The receptor set was obtained from a woman between 45 and 65 years old in good health. Each CDR3 is given with its conserved first and last residue.

>TRBV20-1|TRBJ1-4
CSAYKTALATNEKLFF
>TRBV6-5|TRBJ2-4
CASSYGGISENIQYF
>TRBV6-5|TRBJ2-2
CASSSNGRTNTGELFF
>TRBV12-3/TRBV12-4|TRBJ2-2
CASMLKRNTGELFF
>TRBV29-1|TRBJ2-6
CSVVRSGVGANVLTF
>TRBV6-1|TRBJ2-5
CASRGFRETQYF
>TRBV27|TRBJ2-7
CASSLRGSSEQYF
>TRBV29-1|TRBJ1-1
CSVGSGGLNTEAFF
>TRBV4-2|TRBJ2-4
CASSPPHLAKNIQYF
>TRBV10-2|TRBJ2-5
CASSEIDRAETQYF
>TRBV11-2|TRBJ1-2
CASSPISDREGPYYGYTF
>TRBV19|TRBJ1-1
CASTPGDLAFF
>TRBV20-1|TRBJ1-5
CSARPPGGTQPQHF
>TRBV27|TRBJ2-1
CASTALNEQFF
>TRBV5-1|TRBJ1-1
CASSLVGDREAFF
>TRBV5-5|TRBJ2-5
CASSRLGDETQYF
>TRBV4-1|TRBJ2-2
CASNLGQGKNTGELFF
>TRBV7-9|TRBJ2-7
CASSLGGVAGVSYEQYF
>TRBV20-1|TRBJ2-2
CSASRAGTHTGELFF
>TRBV9|TRBJ2-7
CASSVGGASLYEQYF
>TRBV7-9|TRBJ2-1
CASYDGYEQFF
>TRBV7-8|TRBJ2-1
CASSPRDGGSYNEQFF
>TRBV12-3/TRBV12-4|TRBJ2-2
CASSPTHRLNTGELFF
>TRBV5-1|TRBJ2-3
CASSIGRGGEDTQYF
>TRBV20-1|TRBJ2-3
CSVGEVYSTDTQYF
>TRBV27|TRBJ1-5
CASSPGGDRQPQHF
>TRBV24-1|TRBJ2-2
CATSDTGTGELFF
>TRBV18|TRBJ2-2
CASSLSTSSNTGELFF
>TRBV9|TRBJ2-4
CASSRTGNIQYF
>TRBV4-2|TRBJ1-1
CASRRQGSNTEAFF
>TRBV25-1|TRBJ2-5
CASSYLWEGETQYF
>TRBV20-1|TRBJ2-2
CTPQGREFGHTGELFF
>TRBV10-1|TRBJ2-5
CASSESRRETQYF
>TRBV20-1|TRBJ2-1
CSLDGPYNEQFF
>TRBV9|TRBJ2-3
CASSMGQTTDTQYF
>TRBV20-1|TRBJ1-2
CSARTIQGIYGYTF
>TRBV12-3/TRBV12-4|TRBJ1-2
CASSLTGRSDYGYTF
>TRBV5-1|TRBJ2-1
CASSLHEGWDRNEQFF
>TRBV4-1|TRBJ2-1
CASSQRRGKGREADNEQFF
>TRBV18|TRBJ2-1
CASSPSSGRPMRNEQFF
>TRBV5-6|TRBJ2-1
CASSLDYGTGVYNEQFF
>TRBV12-3/TRBV12-4|TRBJ2-2
CASRKGVNTGELFF
>TRBV6-1|TRBJ1-4
CASRGGMELFF
>TRBV29-1|TRBJ1-5
CSVIVNSNQPQHF
>TRBV5-4|TRBJ2-4
CASSPGQNIQYF
>TRBV11-2|TRBJ2-2
CASIEGPASGRAGELFF
>TRBV6-2/TRBV6-3|TRBJ2-5
CASTQLAGSRETQYF
>TRBV20-1|TRBJ2-5
CSARMGAQETQYF
>TRBV4-1|TRBJ2-3
CASSQDSQGLADTQYF